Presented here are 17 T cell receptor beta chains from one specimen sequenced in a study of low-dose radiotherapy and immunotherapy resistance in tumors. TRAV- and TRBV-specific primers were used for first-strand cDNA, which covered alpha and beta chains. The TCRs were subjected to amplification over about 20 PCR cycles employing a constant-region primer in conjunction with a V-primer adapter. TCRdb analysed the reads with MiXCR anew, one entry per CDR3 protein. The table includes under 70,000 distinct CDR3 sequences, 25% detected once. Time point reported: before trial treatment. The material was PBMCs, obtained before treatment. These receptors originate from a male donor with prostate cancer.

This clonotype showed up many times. The CDR3 here is CASSSPLAGDYEQYF. CDR3 nucleotides: TGTGCCAGCAGCTCGCCTTTAGCGGGAGACTACGAGCAGTACTTC. The rearrangement joins TRBV7-9 to TRBJ2-7; TRBD2 agrees at 9 bases. The ends lost 4 bases at V and 3 bases at J; junction bases unmatched: 7. The CDR3 runs 15 residues. CDR1 is SEHNR and CDR2 is FQNEAQ in the germline V gene (reference sequence).

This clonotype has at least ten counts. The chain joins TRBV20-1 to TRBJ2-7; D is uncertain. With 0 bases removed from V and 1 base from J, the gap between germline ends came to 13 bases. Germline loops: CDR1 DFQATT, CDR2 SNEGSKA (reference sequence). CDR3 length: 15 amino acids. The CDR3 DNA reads TGCAGTGCTAGAGACAGTGGGATTTCTTCCTACGAGCAGTACTTC. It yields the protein CSARDSGISSYEQYF.

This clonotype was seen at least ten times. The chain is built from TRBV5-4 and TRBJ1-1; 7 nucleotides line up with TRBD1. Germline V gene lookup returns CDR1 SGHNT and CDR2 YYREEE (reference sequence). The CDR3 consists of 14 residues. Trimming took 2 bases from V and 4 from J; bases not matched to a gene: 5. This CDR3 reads CASSFPTGSTEAFF. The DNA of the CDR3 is TGTGCCAGCAGCTTTCCGACAGGGAGCACTGAAGCTTTCTTT.

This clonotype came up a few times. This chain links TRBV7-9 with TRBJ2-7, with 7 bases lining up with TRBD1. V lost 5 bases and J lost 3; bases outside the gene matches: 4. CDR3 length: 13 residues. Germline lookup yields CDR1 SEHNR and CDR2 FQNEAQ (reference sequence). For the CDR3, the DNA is TGTGCCAGCAGCGCCACAGGGGACTACGAGCAGTACTTC. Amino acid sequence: CASSATGDYEQYF.

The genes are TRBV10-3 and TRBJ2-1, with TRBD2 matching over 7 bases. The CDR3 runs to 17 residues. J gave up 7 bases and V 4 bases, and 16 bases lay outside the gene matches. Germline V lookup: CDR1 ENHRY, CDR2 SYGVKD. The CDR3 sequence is CAISGGPAGPGGNEQFF. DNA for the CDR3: TGTGCCATCAGTGGGGGACCAGCGGGACCCGGGGGGAATGAGCAGTTCTTC.

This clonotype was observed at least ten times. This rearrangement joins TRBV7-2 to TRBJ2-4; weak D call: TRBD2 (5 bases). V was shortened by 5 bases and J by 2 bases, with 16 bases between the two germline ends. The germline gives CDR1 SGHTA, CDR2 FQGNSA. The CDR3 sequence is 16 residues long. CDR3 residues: CASSNPGAGSKNIQYF. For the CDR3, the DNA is TGTGCCAGCAGCAACCCGGGCGCGGGTTCCAAAAACATTCAGTACTTC.

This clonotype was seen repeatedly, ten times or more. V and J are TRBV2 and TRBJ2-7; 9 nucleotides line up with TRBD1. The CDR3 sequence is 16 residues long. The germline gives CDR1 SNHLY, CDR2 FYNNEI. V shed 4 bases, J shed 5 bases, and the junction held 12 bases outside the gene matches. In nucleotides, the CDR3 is TGTGCCAGCAGTGTATCCAGGGGACAGGGACGGAACGAGCAGTACTTC. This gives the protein CASSVSRGQGRNEQYF.

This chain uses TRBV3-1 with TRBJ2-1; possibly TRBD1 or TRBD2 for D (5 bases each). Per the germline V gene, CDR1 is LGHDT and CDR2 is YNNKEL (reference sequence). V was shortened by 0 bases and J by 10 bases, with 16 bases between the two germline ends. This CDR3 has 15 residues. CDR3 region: CASSQDVGRPGEQFF. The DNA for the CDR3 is TGTGCCAGCAGCCAAGATGTGGGACGGCCAGGAGAGCAGTTCTTC.

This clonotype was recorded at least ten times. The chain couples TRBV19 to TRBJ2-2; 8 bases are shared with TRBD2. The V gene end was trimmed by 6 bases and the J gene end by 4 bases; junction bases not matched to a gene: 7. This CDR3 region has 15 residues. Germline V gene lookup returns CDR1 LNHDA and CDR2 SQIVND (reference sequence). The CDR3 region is CASRAAGGPTGELFF. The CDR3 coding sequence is TGTGCCAGTAGGGCGGCGGGAGGTCCCACCGGGGAGCTGTTTTTT.

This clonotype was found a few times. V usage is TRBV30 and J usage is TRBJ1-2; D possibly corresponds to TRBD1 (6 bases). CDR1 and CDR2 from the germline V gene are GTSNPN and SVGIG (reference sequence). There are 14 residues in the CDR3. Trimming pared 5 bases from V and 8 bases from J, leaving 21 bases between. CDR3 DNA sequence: TGTGCCTGGGGTCGGGGTGGGGGCCCAGGAGGCTACACCTTC. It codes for CAWGRGGGPGGYTF.

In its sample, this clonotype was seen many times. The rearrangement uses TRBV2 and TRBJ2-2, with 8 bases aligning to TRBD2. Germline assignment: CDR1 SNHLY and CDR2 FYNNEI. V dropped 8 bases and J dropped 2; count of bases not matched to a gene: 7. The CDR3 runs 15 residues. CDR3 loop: CASVSGGRNTGELFF. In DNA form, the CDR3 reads TGTGCCAGCGTATCGGGGGGGCGAAACACCGGGGAGCTGTTTTTT.

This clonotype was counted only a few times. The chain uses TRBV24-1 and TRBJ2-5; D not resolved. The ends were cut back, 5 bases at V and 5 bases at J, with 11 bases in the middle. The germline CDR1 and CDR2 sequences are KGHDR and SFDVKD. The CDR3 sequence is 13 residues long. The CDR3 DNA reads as TGTGCCACCAGTGTGCGAGCAGATGAGACCCAGTACTTC. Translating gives CATSVRADETQYF.

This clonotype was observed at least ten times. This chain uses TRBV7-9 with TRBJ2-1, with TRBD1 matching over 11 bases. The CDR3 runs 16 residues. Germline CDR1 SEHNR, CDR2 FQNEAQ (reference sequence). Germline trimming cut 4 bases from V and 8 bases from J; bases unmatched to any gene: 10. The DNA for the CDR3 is TGTGCCAGCAGCTCTACCCGGGACAGGGGGTACGATGAGCAGTTCTTC. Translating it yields CASSSTRDRGYDEQFF.

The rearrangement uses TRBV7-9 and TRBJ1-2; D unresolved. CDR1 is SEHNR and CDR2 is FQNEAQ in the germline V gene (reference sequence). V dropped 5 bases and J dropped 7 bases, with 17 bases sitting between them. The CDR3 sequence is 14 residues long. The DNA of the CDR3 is TGTGCCAGCAGCCAAGATGCGAGTTCCGCTGGCTACACCTTC. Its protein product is CASSQDASSAGYTF. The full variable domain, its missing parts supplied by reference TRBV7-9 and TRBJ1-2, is DTGVSQNPRHKITKRGQNVTFRCDPISEHNRLYWYRQTLGQGPEFLTYFQNEAQLEKSRLLSDRFSAERPKGSFSTLEIQRTEQGDSAMYLCASSQDASSAGYTFGSGTRLTVV.

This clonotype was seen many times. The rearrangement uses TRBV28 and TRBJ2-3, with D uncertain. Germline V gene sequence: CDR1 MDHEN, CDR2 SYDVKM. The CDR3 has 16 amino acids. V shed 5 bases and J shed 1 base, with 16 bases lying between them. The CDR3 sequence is CASSPPSGYGTDTQYF. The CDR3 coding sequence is TGTGCCAGCAGTCCCCCTTCGGGTTATGGCACAGATACGCAGTATTTT.

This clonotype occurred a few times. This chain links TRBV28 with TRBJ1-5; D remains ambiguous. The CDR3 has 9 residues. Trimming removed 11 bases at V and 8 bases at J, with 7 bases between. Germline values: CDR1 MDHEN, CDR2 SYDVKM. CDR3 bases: TGTGCCTTCGAGAAGCCCCAGCATTTT. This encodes CAFEKPQHF. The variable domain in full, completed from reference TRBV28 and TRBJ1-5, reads DVKVTQSSRYLVKRTGEKVFLECVQDMDHENMFWYRQDPGLGLRLIYFSYDVKMKEKGDIPEGYSVSREKKERFSLILESASTNQTSMYLCAFEKPQHFGDGTRLSIL.

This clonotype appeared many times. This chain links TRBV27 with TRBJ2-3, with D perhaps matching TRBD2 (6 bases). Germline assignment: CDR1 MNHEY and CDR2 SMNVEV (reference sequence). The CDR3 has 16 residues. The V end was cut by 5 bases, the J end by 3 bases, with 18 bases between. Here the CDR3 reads CASSPPGRGGTDTQYF. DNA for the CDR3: TGTGCCAGCAGTCCCCCTGGACGCGGAGGGACAGATACGCAGTATTTT.